The present TCR beta chain was sequenced within a study of blood T cell repertoires in COVID-19. Looked up from germline, CDR1 is KGHSH and CDR2 is LQKENI. CDR3 length: 13 amino acids. The V and J ends lost 3 bases and 3 bases, in that order; junction bases with no gene match: 2. Participants reported their clinical history, and cohort assignment relied on those reports. The protocol was immunoSEQ multiplex PCR, while the TCRdb copy is restricted to in-frame clones and leaves out a portion. The sample lists roughly 370,000 clones, 85% to 90% occurring once. The sample holds one count of this clone. The specimen sequenced was PBMCs or T cells enriched from blood (not recorded which). The V and J genes are TRBV18 and TRBJ2-7; 7 bases line up with TRBD1. The source of this sequence is a woman aged 45-60 years who had recovered from COVID-19. CDR3 protein: CASSPDRIYEQYF. The CDR3 DNA follows: TGTGCCAGCTCACCGGACAGGATCTACGAGCAGTACTTC.